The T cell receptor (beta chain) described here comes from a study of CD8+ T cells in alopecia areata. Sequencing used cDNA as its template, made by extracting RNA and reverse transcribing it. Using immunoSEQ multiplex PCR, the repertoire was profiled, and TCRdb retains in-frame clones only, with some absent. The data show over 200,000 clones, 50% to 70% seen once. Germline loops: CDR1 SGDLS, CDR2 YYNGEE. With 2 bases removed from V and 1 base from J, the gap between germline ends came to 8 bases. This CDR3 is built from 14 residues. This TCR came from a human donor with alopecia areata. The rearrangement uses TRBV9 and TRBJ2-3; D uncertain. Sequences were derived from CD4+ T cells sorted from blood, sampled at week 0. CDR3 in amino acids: CASSVDSGTDTQYF. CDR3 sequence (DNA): TGTGCCAGCAGCGTGGATTCCGGCACAGATACGCAGTATTTT. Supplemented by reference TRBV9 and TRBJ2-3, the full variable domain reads DSGVTQTPKHLITATGQRVTLRCSPRSGDLSVYWYQQSLDQGLQFLIQYYNGEERAKGNILERFSAQQFPDLHSELNLSSLELGDSALYFCASSVDSGTDTQYFGPGTRLTVL.